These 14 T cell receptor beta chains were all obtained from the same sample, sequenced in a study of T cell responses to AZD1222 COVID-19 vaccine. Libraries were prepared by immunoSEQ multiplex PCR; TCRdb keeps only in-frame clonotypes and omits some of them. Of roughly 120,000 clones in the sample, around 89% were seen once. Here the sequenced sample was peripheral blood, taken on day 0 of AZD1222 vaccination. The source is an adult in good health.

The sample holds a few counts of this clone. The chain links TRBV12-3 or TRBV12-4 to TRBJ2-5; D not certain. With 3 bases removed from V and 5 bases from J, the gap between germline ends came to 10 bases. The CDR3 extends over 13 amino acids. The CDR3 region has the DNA TGTGCCAGCAGTTTGGGGTGGGCGGAGACCCAGTACTTC. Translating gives CASSLGWAETQYF.

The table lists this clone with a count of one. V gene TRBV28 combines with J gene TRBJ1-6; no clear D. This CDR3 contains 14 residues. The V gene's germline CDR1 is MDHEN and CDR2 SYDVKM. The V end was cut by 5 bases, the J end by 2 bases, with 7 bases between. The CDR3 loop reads CASSRRPYNSPLHF. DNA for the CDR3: TGTGCCAGCAGTCGCAGGCCCTATAATTCACCCCTCCACTTT.

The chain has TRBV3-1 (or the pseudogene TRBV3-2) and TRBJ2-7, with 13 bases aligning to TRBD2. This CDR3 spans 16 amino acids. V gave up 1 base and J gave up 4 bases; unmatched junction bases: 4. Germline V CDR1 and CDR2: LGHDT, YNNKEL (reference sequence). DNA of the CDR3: TGTGCCAGCAGCCAAGGGACTAGCGGGAGTAGGTACGAGCAGTACTTC. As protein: CASSQGTSGSRYEQYF.

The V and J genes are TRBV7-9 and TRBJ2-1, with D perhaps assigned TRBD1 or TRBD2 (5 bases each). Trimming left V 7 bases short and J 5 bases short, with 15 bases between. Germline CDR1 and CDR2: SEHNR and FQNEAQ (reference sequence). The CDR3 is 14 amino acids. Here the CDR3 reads CASIPSGQNNEQFF. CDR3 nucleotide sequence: TGTGCCAGCATCCCCTCGGGGCAGAACAATGAGCAGTTCTTC.

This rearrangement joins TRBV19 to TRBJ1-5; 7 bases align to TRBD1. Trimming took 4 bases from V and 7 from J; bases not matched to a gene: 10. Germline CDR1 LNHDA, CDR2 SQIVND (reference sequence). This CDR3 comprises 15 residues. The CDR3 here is CASSTPHTGEQPQHF. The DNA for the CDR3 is TGTGCCAGTAGTACCCCCCACACAGGGGAGCAGCCCCAGCATTTT.

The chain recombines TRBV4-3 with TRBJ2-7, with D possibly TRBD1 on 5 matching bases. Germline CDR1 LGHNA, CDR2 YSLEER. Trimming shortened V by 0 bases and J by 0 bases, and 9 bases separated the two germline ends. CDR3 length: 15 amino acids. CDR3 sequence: CASSQDWGSSYEQYF. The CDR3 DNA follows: TGCGCCAGCAGCCAAGATTGGGGCAGCTCCTACGAGCAGTACTTC.

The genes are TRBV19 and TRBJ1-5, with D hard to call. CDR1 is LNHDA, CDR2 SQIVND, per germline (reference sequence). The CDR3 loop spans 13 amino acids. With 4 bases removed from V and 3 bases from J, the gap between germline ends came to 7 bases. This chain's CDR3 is CASSTSLNQPQHF. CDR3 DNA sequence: TGTGCCAGTAGTACCAGTCTCAATCAGCCCCAGCATTTT.

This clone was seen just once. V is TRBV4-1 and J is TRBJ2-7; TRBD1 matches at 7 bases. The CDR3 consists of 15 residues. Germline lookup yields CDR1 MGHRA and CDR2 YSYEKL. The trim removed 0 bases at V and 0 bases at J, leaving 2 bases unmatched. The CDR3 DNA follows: TGCGCCAGCAGCCAAGAACAGGGGTCCTCCTACGAGCAGTACTTC. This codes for CASSQEQGSSYEQYF.

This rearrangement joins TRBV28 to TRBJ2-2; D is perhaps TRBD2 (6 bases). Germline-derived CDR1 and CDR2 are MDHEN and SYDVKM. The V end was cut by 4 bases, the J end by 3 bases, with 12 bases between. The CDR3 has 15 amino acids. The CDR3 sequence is CASSSGTHYTGELFF. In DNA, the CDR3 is TGTGCCAGCAGTTCCGGGACTCACTACACCGGGGAGCTGTTTTTT.

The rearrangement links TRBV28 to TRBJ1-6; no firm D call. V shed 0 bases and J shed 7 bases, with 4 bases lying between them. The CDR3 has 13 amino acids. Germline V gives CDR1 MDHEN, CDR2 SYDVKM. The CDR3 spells CASSLWLNSPLHF. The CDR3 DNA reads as TGTGCCAGCAGTTTATGGCTGAATTCACCCCTCCACTTT.

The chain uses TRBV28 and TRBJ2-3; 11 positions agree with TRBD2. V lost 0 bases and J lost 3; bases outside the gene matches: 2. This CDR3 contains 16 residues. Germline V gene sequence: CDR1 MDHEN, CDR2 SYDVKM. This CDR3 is CASSLWTSGATDTQYF. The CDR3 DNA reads TGTGCCAGCAGTTTATGGACTAGCGGGGCTACAGATACGCAGTATTTT. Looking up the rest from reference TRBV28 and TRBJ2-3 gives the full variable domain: DVKVTQSSRYLVKRTGEKVFLECVQDMDHENMFWYRQDPGLGLRLIYFSYDVKMKEKGDIPEGYSVSREKKERFSLILESASTNQTSMYLCASSLWTSGATDTQYFGPGTRLTVL.

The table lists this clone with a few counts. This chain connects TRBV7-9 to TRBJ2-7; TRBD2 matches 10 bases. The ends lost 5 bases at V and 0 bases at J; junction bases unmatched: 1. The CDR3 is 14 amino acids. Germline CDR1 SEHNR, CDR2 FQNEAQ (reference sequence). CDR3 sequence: CASSRTSGSYEQYF. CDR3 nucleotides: TGTGCCAGCAGCCGGACTAGCGGCTCCTACGAGCAGTACTTC.

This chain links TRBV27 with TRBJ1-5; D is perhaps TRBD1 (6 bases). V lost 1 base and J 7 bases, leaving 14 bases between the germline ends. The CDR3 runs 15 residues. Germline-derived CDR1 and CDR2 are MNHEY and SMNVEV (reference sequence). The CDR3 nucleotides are TGTGCCAGCAGTTTATTCTCAGGGGTGAACCAGCCCCAGCATTTT. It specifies CASSLFSGVNQPQHF.

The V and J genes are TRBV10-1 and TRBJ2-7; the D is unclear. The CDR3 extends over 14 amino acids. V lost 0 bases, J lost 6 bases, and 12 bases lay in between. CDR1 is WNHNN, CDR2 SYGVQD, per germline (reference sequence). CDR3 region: CASSESGKAAEQYF. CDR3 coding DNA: TGCGCCAGCAGTGAGTCAGGCAAGGCGGCCGAGCAGTACTTC.